These T cell receptor beta chains were read from a single sample in a study of regulatory T cells in long-lasting Graves disease. TCRdb ran MiXCR on the multiplex PCR reads and lists one entry per CDR3 protein. The sample holds a few hundred thousand distinct CDR3 sequences, around 15% seen once. These same data were also listed under a study on T cells in Graves' hyperthyroidism and ophthalmopathy.

Sequenced material: peripheral blood mononuclear cells (PBMCs), taken at new diagnosis, from a patient treated with antithyroid drugs. These receptors were collected from a woman aged 45-65 years with Graves disease. Each CDR3 is given with its conserved first and last residue. A D gene is named only where the DNA matches it firmly. Rows give clone size only sometimes, using once, few, many, or a class for an expanded clone.

v_call	clone_size	d_call	j_call	cdr3_length	cdr3_aa	cdr3_nt
TRBV11-2	.	.	TRBJ1-4	18	CASSLSPGELQGNEKLFF	TGTGCCAGCAGCTTATCCCCAGGGGAGCTTCAGGGGAATGAAAAACTGTTTTTT
TRBV11-2	few	.	TRBJ2-1	12	CASSETIVEQFF	TGTGCCAGCAGCGAAACTATTGTGGAACAGTTCTTC
TRBV5-5	many	.	TRBJ1-3	16	CASSWDGTPSGNTIYF	TGTGCCAGCAGCTGGGACGGGACTCCCTCTGGAAACACCATATATTTT
TRBV9	few	TRBD1	TRBJ1-4	14	CASSAGTDWEKLFF	TGTGCCAGCAGCGCCGGGACAGATTGGGAAAAACTGTTTTTT
TRBV9	.	.	TRBJ2-1	16	CASSPHASSPGNEQFF	TGTGCCAGCAGCCCCCATGCTTCCTCTCCGGGGAATGAGCAGTTCTTC
TRBV5-1	.	TRBD1	TRBJ2-1	16	CASSMPRTGPEYEQFF	TGCGCCAGCAGCATGCCCCGGACAGGGCCGGAATATGAGCAGTTCTTC
TRBV18	many	.	TRBJ2-7	15	CASSPPITNSYEQYF	TGTGCCAGCTCACCACCGATCACCAACTCCTACGAGCAGTACTTC
TRBV27	few	.	TRBJ2-5	14	CASSLEGGLETQYF	TGTGCCAGCAGTTTAGAGGGGGGCTTAGAGACCCAGTACTTC
TRBV5-1	.	.	TRBJ2-5	14	CASSLGASRETQYF	TGCGCCAGCAGCTTAGGCGCAAGTAGGGAGACCCAGTACTTC
TRBV2	many	TRBD2	TRBJ2-3	15	CAKGLAGVGTDTQYF	TGTGCCAAGGGACTAGCGGGAGTTGGCACAGATACGCAGTATTTT
TRBV12-3/TRBV12-4	many	TRBD1	TRBJ1-2	14	CASSLRDRGGGYTF	TGTGCCAGCAGCTTACGGGACAGGGGAGGCGGCTACACCTTC
TRBV28	many	TRBD2	TRBJ2-5	18	CASSLALGTSGNQETQHF	TGTGCCAGCAGTTTGGCGCTAGGGACTAGCGGGAACCAAGAGACCCAGCACTTC
TRBV6-4	.	.	TRBJ2-2	13	CATRRDNTGELFF	TGTGCCACCCGGCGGGACAACACCGGGGAGCTGTTTTTT
TRBV3-1	.	TRBD1	TRBJ1-6	16	CASSNGQGSYNSPLHF	TGTGCCAGCAGCAACGGACAGGGCTCCTATAATTCACCCCTCCACTTT
TRBV6-1	few	.	TRBJ2-5	14	CASKAASTSETQYF	TGTGCCAGCAAAGCGGCAAGTACCAGTGAGACCCAGTACTTC
TRBV2	many	.	TRBJ2-7	14	CASSAGLPLDEQYF	TGTGCCAGCAGCGCGGGACTCCCCCTGGACGAGCAGTACTTC
TRBV7-9	.	TRBD2	TRBJ2-1	20	CASSHRTGTSGGRSYNEQFF	TGTGCCAGCAGCCACCGTACCGGGACTAGCGGGGGCCGCTCCTACAATGAGCAGTTCTTC
TRBV19	.	TRBD2	TRBJ2-1	17	CASSPGLAGGTYNEQFF	TGTGCCAGTAGTCCAGGACTAGCGGGAGGAACCTACAATGAGCAGTTCTTC
TRBV5-1	many	TRBD2	TRBJ2-7	16	CASSLDVASGMSEQYF	TGCGCCAGCAGCTTGGATGTTGCTAGCGGGATGTCGGAGCAGTACTTC
TRBV28	many	.	TRBJ1-4	15	CASSFGRDFSEKLFF	TGTGCCAGCAGTTTCGGGAGGGATTTTAGTGAAAAACTGTTTTTT
TRBV20-1	many	TRBD2	TRBJ2-1	16	CSAPALAGGFYNEQFF	TGCAGTGCCCCCGCACTAGCGGGAGGTTTCTACAATGAGCAGTTCTTC
TRBV20-1	few	TRBD2	TRBJ2-5	14	CSARDQSGGETQYF	TGCAGTGCTAGAGATCAATCGGGGGGGGAGACCCAGTACTTC
TRBV5-1	.	.	TRBJ2-2	14	CASSWGDRTGELFF	TGCGCCAGCAGCTGGGGGGATCGGACCGGGGAGCTGTTTTTT
TRBV11-2	many	.	TRBJ2-3	16	CASTSPGSGAEDTQYF	TGTGCCAGCACCTCCCCGGGGTCGGGGGCCGAGGATACGCAGTATTTT
TRBV29-1	few	.	TRBJ2-1	14	CSVEGSTRYNEQFF	TGCAGCGTTGAAGGTAGCACGAGATACAATGAGCAGTTCTTC
TRBV20-1	many	.	TRBJ1-1	13	CSAPDKLNTEAFF	TGCAGTGCCCCCGACAAGTTGAACACTGAAGCTTTCTTT